The clone carrying this T cell receptor beta chain was counted a single time. The data are from a study of blood T cell repertoires in COVID-19. As for the study in general: COVID-19 samples collected from the United States, Italy and Spain covered acute and convalescent phases.

Only in-frame clones appear in the TCRdb table, and some are missing; sequencing was by immunoSEQ multiplex PCR. Among around 250,000 clones listed, about 86% were seen once. Sequencing was performed on peripheral blood. The TCR was taken from a man older than 75 with acute or convalescent COVID-19.

The CDR3 DNA reads as TGTGCCAGCAGCCAAGGGCATAGCGGGAGAATCTACGAGCAGTACTTC. Its translation is CASSQGHSGRIYEQYF. J is TRBJ2-7 and V is TRBV3-1 (or the pseudogene TRBV3-2), with 9 bases matching TRBD2. The CDR3 totals 16 residues. J was trimmed by 3 bases and V by 1 base; bases with no gene match: 7. Germline V gene sequence: CDR1 LGHDT, CDR2 YNNKEL (reference sequence).